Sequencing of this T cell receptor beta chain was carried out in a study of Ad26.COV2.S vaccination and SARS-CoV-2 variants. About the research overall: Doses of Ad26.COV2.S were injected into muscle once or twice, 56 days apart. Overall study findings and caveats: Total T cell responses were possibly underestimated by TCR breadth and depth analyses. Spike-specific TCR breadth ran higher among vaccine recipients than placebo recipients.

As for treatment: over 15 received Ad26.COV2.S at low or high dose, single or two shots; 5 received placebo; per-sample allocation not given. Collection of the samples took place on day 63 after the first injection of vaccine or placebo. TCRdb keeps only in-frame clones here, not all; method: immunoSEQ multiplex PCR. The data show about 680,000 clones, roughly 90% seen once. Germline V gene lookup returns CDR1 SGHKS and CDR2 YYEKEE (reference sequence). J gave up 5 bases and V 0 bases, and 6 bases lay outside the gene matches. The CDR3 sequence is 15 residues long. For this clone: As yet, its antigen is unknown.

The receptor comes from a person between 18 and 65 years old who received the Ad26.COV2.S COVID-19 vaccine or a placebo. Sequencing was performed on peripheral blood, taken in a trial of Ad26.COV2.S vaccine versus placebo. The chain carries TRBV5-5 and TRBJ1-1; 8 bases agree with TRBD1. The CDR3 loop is CASSLESGGWTEAFF. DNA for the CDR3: TGTGCCAGCAGCTTGGAATCAGGGGGCTGGACTGAAGCTTTCTTT.